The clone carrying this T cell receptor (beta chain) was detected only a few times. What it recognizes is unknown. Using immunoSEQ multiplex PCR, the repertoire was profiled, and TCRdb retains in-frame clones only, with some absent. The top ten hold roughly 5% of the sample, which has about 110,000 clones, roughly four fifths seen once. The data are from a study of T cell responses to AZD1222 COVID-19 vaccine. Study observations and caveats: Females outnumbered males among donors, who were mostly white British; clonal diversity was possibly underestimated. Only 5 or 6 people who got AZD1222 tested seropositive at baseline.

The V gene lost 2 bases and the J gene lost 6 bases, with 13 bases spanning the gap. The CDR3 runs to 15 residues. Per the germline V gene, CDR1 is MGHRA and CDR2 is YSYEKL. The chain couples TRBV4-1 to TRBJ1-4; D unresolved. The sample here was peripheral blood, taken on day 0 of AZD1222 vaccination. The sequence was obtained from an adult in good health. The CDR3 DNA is TGCGCCAGCAGCCAACGGCAACAGAGGGATGAAAAACTGTTTTTT. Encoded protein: CASSQRQQRDEKLFF.